This TCR beta chain was identified during a study of T cell clonality in common variable immunodeficiency. General study findings and limits: Fewer TCRbeta clones were shared among CVID subjects than controls.

Germline V gives CDR1 DFQATT, CDR2 SNEGSKA (reference sequence). The CDR3 extends over 15 amino acids. V lost 6 bases and J lost 2; bases outside the gene matches: 12. There are many counts of this clone. What it binds is not known. The read terminates 3 residues ahead of where the CDR3 ends, so the germline J gene completes it. Sequencing used immunoSEQ multiplex PCR; TCRdb keeps in-frame clones, though not all of them. The table lists some 38,000 clones, no singletons, with around 3% in the top ten. V usage is TRBV20-1 and J usage is TRBJ2-7; 8 bases are a match to TRBD1. This receptor was identified in a person aged 18 to 70 in good health. Sequencing was done on a sample of peripheral blood mononuclear cells. The covered CDR3 bases are TGCAGTGCCCATCCTTCCGGGACAGGAGCCTACGAG. This codes for CSAHPSGTGAYE. The CDR3 reads in full as CSAHPSGTGAYEQYF.